The present TCR beta chain was sequenced within a study of OX40 agonist ivuxolimab in advanced cancers. The germline V gene encodes CDR1 ENHRY and CDR2 SYGVKD. The length of the CDR3 is 12 residues. Trimming stripped 4 bases from V and 1 base from J, with 5 bases between. Sequenced by immunoSEQ multiplex PCR; TCRdb stores in-frame clones only, minus some. The repertoire holds tens of thousands of clones, with around 91% as singletons. The rearrangement joins TRBV10-3 to TRBJ2-7; D uncertain. This TCR was recovered from an adult with an advanced solid tumor such as melanoma, head and neck, liver or kidney cancer. Specimen: CD4+ or CD8+ T cells sorted from blood, collected in a trial of the OX40 agonist ivuxolimab. This CDR3 is CAISAVSYEQYF. DNA of the CDR3: TGTGCCATCAGTGCGGTGTCCTACGAGCAGTACTTC.